This TCR beta chain is drawn from a study of blood T cell repertoires in COVID-19. Study details: In each case, the material was cDNA or gDNA derived from T cells, B-cell-depleted T cells, or PBMCs.

The table came from immunoSEQ multiplex PCR; TCRdb's copy has only in-frame clones and leaves some out. The table records roughly 670,000 clones, 85% to 90% of them present only once. The clonotype comes from a woman aged 18-29 years with acute or convalescent COVID-19. Specimen: peripheral blood.

CDR3 sequence (DNA): TGTGCCAGCAGCTTGGGGCGCAACCCAGGGGGCGTCTACAATGAGCAGTTCTTC. Its protein product is CASSLGRNPGGVYNEQFF. This rearrangement joins TRBV13 to TRBJ2-1; 8 bases line up with TRBD1. Germline V CDR1 and CDR2: PRHDT, FYEKMQ (reference sequence). This CDR3 has 18 amino acids. V shed 3 bases, J shed 3 bases, and the junction held 13 bases outside the gene matches.